This TCR beta chain was documented in a study of T cells in Graves' hyperthyroidism and ophthalmopathy. With 5 bases removed from V and 1 base from J, the gap between germline ends came to 12 bases. Germline loops: CDR1 LNHDA, CDR2 SQIVND (reference sequence). The CDR3 has 14 amino acids. Researchers amplified the TCR beta CDR3 regions from RNA transcripts. A first-round RT-PCR of the TCR CDR3 used the HTBI primer set. Via MiXCR, TCRdb re-called the multiplex PCR reads, giving one row per CDR3 protein. The sample has fewer than 750,000 distinct CDR3 sequences, 14% to 15% seen once. Clinical Activity Scores of at least 3, NOSPECS grades of at least 4 and durations under 3 months characterized ophthalmopathy patients.

Sequences were obtained from blood. This chain connects TRBV19 to TRBJ2-7; D gene unclear. The source of this sequence is a woman in her 40s with Graves' ophthalmopathy. The CDR3 region has the DNA TGTGCCAGTAGTCCTTGGGGAAAGTCCTACGAGCAGTACTTC. Amino acids: CASSPWGKSYEQYF. The full variable domain, its missing parts supplied by reference TRBV19 and TRBJ2-7, is DGGITQSPKYLFRKEGQNVTLSCEQNLNHDAMYWYRQDPGQGLRLIYYSQIVNDFQKGDIAEGYSVSREKKESFPLTVTSAQKNPTAFYLCASSPWGKSYEQYFGPGTRLTVT.